Listed below are T cell receptor beta chains from one sample, sequenced in a study of blood T cell repertoires in COVID-19. Generated by immunoSEQ multiplex PCR, the TCRdb table keeps only in-frame clones and is missing some. Found here are about 140,000 clones, roughly 84% of them singletons; the top ten hold roughly 5.6%. The sequenced sample consisted of PBMCs or T cells enriched from blood (not recorded which). These receptors were obtained from a man aged 70 or older who had been exposed to COVID-19. Both conserved end residues are part of each CDR3. The D gene is left open where the match is weak. A row's size may be missing; if present it is once, few, many or a size class.

TRBV27	TRBD2	NA	TRBJ2-3	TGTGCCAGCAGTTTGACTAGCGCCTTCACAGATACGCAGTATTTT	CASSLTSAFTDTQYF
TRBV3-1/TRBV3-2	NA	few	TRBJ2-7	TGTGCCAGCAGCCAAGATCTGGCAGGGGCCTACGAGCAGTACTTC	CASSQDLAGAYEQYF
TRBV3-1/TRBV3-2	NA	few	TRBJ1-5	TGTGCCAGCAGCCAAGATCTGACAGTGGGTCAGCCCCAGCATTTT	CASSQDLTVGQPQHF
TRBV11-3	NA	NA	TRBJ1-1	TGTGCCAGCAGCTTGGCTCCGAACACTGAAGCTTTCTTT	CASSLAPNTEAFF
TRBV10-2	NA	NA	TRBJ1-3	TGCGCCAGCAGCCCCGACAGTTACGCTGGAAACACCATATATTTT	CASSPDSYAGNTIYF
TRBV20-1	NA	NA	TRBJ1-1	TGCAGTGCTAGTCCCGCCGGGATGAACACTGAAGCTTTCTTT	CSASPAGMNTEAFF
TRBV18	TRBD2	NA	TRBJ2-3	TGTGCCAGCTCTCGTAGCGGGGGGGCCTTGACAGATACGCAGTATTTT	CASSRSGGALTDTQYF
TRBV6-2/TRBV6-3	TRBD1	NA	TRBJ1-2	TGTGCCAGCAGTTACTCGACGGGACAGGCGGGTGGCTACACCTTC	CASSYSTGQAGGYTF
TRBV19	NA	few	TRBJ1-2	TGTGCCAGCCGAAGGGACACGCTTAACTATGGCTACACCTTC	CASRRDTLNYGYTF
TRBV2	NA	many	TRBJ1-2	TGTGCCAGCAATTTAGAAGGGGTAGAGGGCTACACCTTC	CASNLEGVEGYTF
TRBV19	NA	NA	TRBJ1-6	TGTGCCAGTAGTATTATGGGGAGCTCCTATAATTCACCCCTCCACTTT	CASSIMGSSYNSPLHF
TRBV9	TRBD2	NA	TRBJ2-3	TGTGCCAGCAGCGGGCGAGTAGCGGGAGACACCGATACGCAGTATTTT	CASSGRVAGDTDTQYF
TRBV7-9	NA	NA	TRBJ2-2	TGTGCCAGCAGCGAACAGGGAAACGGGGAGCTGTTTTTT	CASSEQGNGELFF
TRBV28	NA	NA	TRBJ2-5	TGTGCCAGCAGTCCCGGCAGGGGAAGTCGAGAGACCCAGTACTTC	CASSPGRGSRETQYF
TRBV19	TRBD1	NA	TRBJ1-5	TGTGCCAGTAGTAATGAGGGACAGGGTGTTTCGAGTGCTCAGCCCCAGCATTTT	CASSNEGQGVSSAQPQHF
TRBV10-1	TRBD2	NA	TRBJ2-1	TGCGCCAGCAGTGACGGACTAGCCCGAAACAATGAGCAGTTCTTC	CASSDGLARNNEQFF
TRBV5-1	TRBD1	NA	TRBJ2-7	TGCGCCAGCAGCTTGGGAGGGGGACAGGGCTACGAGCAGTACTTC	CASSLGGGQGYEQYF
TRBV6-5	TRBD1	NA	TRBJ1-5	TGTGCCAGCAGTTACTCCGGCAGGGGGCCTCCCCAGCATTTT	CASSYSGRGPPQHF
TRBV29-1	NA	NA	TRBJ1-2	TGCAGCGGAGGGGGTCAAAACTATGGCTACACCTTC	CSGGGQNYGYTF
TRBV6-5	NA	NA	TRBJ1-3	TGTGCCAGCATCTCGGGAAGCCCTGGAAACACCATATATTTT	CASISGSPGNTIYF
TRBV7-8	TRBD1	once	TRBJ1-1	TGTGCCAGCAGCACAGGGACAGCGAACACTGAAGCTTTCTTT	CASSTGTANTEAFF
TRBV27	NA	NA	TRBJ1-6	TGTGCCAGCAGTTTAGCGGGTGGCCCGAATTCACCCCTCCACTTT	CASSLAGGPNSPLHF
TRBV19	TRBD1	NA	TRBJ2-1	TGTGCCAGTAGTCCGAGGGACAGCTTTTTGATCTTC	CASSPRDSFLIF
TRBV19	NA	NA	TRBJ1-3	TGTGCCAGTAGTCGGAACACCATATATTTT	CASSRNTIYF
TRBV3-1/TRBV3-2	TRBD2	NA	TRBJ2-1	TGTGCCAGCAGCCAGACTAGCGGAGTAAACAATGAGCAGTTCTTC	CASSQTSGVNNEQFF
TRBV5-4	TRBD1	NA	TRBJ2-5	TGTGCCAGCAGCTCCCCGACAGGGGGCGCATCGCAGACCCAGTACTTC	CASSSPTGGASQTQYF
TRBV19	NA	NA	TRBJ1-1	TGTGCCAGTAGTATGGGCCGGGGGGACACTGAAGCTTTCTTT	CASSMGRGDTEAFF
TRBV11-3	TRBD2	NA	TRBJ2-3	TGTGCCAGCAGCTTAAGTACTAGCGGAGCGAGGAGGAGTACGCAGTATTTT	CASSLSTSGARRSTQYF
TRBV11-2	TRBD1	NA	TRBJ2-3	TGTGCCAGCAGCTTCCAAGGGGGCCTTATCACAGATACGCAGTATTTT	CASSFQGGLITDTQYF
TRBV29-1	NA	NA	TRBJ2-1	TGCAGCGTCCTTAGGGGTCGGGATGAGCAGTTCTTC	CSVLRGRDEQFF
TRBV3-1/TRBV3-2	NA	NA	TRBJ1-5	TGTGCCAGCAGCCAAGGAGATCATAGCAATCAGCCCCAGCATTTT	CASSQGDHSNQPQHF
TRBV7-2	TRBD2	NA	TRBJ2-3	TGTGCCAGCAGCCGCAGGACGGGACTAGCGGGAGGCGTAACAGATACGCAGTATTTT	CASSRRTGLAGGVTDTQYF
TRBV5-4	NA	NA	TRBJ2-2	TGTGCCAGCAGCTTGGAAGCTGTGAACACCGGGGAGCTGTTTTTT	CASSLEAVNTGELFF
TRBV6-5	NA	NA	TRBJ2-6	TGTGCCAGCAGTTCTGTCGGGACTGGGGCCAACGTCCTGACTTTC	CASSSVGTGANVLTF
TRBV6-1	NA	NA	TRBJ1-1	TGTGCCAGCAGTGAACTAACAGTAGGGGACACTGAAGCTTTCTTT	CASSELTVGDTEAFF